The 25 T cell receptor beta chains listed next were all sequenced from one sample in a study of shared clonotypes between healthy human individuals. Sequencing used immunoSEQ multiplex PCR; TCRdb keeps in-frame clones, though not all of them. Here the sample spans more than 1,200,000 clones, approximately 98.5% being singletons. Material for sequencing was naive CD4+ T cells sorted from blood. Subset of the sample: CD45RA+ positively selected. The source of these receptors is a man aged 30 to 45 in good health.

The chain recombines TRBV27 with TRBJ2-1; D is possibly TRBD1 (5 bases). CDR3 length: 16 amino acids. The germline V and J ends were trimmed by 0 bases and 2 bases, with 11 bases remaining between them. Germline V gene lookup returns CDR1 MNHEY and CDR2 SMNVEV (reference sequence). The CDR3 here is CASSLSGVGTYNEQFF. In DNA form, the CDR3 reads TGTGCCAGCAGTTTATCAGGGGTAGGAACCTACAATGAGCAGTTCTTC.

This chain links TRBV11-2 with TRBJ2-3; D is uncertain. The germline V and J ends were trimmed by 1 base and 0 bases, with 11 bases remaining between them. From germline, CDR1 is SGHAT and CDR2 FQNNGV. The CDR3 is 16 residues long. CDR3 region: CASSLVSPRSTDTQYF. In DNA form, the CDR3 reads TGTGCCAGCAGCTTAGTTTCCCCCAGAAGCACAGATACGCAGTATTTT.

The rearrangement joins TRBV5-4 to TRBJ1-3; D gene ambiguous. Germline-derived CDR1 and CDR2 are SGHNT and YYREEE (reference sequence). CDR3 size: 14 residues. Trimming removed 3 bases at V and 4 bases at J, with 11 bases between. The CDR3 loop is CASSSRLLGNTIYF. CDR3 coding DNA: TGTGCCAGCAGCTCCAGGCTTCTCGGAAACACCATATATTTT.

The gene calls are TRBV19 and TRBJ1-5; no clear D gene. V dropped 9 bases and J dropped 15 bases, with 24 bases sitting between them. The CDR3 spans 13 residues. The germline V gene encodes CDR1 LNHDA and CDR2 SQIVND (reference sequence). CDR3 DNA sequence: TGTGCCAGCTCTGCCGATAGTCAGGCGTGGTGGCATTTT. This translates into CASSADSQAWWHF.

Here the CDR3 DNA reads TGCGCCAGCAGCCGGACTAGCGGGAGTAATGAGCAGTTCTTC. This gives the protein CASSRTSGSNEQFF. V usage is TRBV4-1 and J usage is TRBJ2-1, with 13 positions matching TRBD2. V was clipped by 4 bases and J by 7 bases; unmatched bases: 1. Germline CDR1 reads MGHRA; CDR2 reads YSYEKL. This CDR3 has 14 residues.

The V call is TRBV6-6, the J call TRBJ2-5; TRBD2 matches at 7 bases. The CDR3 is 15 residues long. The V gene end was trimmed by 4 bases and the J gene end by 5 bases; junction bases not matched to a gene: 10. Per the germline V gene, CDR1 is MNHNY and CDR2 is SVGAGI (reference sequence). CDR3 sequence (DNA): TGTGCCAGCAGTTTACGTGGGGGGGATCGGGAGACCCAGTACTTC. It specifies CASSLRGGDRETQYF.

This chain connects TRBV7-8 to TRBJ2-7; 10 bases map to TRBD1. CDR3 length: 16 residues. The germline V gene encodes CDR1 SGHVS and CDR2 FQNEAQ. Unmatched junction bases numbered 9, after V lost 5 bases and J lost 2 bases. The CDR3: CASSPLSGTGAYEQYF. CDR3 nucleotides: TGTGCCAGCAGCCCTTTATCCGGGACAGGGGCCTACGAGCAGTACTTC.

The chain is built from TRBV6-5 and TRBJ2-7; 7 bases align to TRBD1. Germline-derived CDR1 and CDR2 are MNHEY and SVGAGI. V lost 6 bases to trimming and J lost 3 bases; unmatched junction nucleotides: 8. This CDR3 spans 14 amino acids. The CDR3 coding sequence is TGTGCCAGCAGACGACCGGGACAGTTCTACGAGCAGTACTTC. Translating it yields CASRRPGQFYEQYF.

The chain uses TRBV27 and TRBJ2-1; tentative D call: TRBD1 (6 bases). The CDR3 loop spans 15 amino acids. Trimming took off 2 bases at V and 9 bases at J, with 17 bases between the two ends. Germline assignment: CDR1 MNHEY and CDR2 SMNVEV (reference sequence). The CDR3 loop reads CASSLGQFRGGEQFF. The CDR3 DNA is TGTGCCAGCAGTTTAGGACAGTTCAGGGGTGGTGAGCAGTTCTTC.

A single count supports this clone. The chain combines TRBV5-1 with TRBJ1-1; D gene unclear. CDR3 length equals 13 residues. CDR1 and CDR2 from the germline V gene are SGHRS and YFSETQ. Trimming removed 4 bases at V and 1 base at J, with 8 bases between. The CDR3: CASSETTNTEAFF. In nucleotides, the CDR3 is TGCGCCAGCAGCGAGACAACGAACACTGAAGCTTTCTTT.

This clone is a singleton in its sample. CDR3 in DNA: TGTGCCAGCAGTGAAGCGTCGGGACAATCTGAAGCTTTCTTT. It codes for CASSEASGQSEAFF. The chain links TRBV2 to TRBJ1-1; a possible D gene is TRBD1 (6 bases). This CDR3 has 14 amino acids. Trimming cost V 0 bases and J 6 bases, with 11 bases left between them. CDR1 is SNHLY, CDR2 FYNNEI, per germline.

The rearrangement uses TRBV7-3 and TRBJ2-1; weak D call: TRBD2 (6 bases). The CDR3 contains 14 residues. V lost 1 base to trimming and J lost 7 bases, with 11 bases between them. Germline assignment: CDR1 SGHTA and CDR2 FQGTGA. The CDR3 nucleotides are TGTGCCAGCAGCTTAATAACGGGAGTTAATGAGCAGTTCTTC. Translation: CASSLITGVNEQFF.

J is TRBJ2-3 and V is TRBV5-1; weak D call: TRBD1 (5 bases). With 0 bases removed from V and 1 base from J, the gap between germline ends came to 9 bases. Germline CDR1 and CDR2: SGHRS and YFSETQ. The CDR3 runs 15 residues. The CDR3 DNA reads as TGCGCCAGCAGCTTGGGGGTCAGGGGCACAGATACGCAGTATTTT. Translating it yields CASSLGVRGTDTQYF.

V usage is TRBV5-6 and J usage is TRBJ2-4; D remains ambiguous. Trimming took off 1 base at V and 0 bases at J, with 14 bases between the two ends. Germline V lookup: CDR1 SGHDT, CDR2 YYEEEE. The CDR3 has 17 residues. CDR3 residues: CASSLRSGVIAKNIQYF. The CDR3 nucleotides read TGTGCCAGCAGCTTGAGAAGTGGGGTCATAGCCAAAAACATTCAGTACTTC.

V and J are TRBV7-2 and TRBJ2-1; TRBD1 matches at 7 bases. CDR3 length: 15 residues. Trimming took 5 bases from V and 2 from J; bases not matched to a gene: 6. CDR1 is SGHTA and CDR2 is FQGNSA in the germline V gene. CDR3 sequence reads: CASSVGQKTYNEQFF. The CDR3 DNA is TGTGCCAGCAGCGTGGGACAGAAAACCTACAATGAGCAGTTCTTC.

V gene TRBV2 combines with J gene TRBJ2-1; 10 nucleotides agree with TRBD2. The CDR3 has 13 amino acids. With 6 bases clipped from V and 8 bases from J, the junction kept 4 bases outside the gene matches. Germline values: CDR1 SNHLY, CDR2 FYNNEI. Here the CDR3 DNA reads TGTGCCAGCAGGTCTAGCGGGAGCTATGAGCAGTTCTTC. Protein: CASRSSGSYEQFF.

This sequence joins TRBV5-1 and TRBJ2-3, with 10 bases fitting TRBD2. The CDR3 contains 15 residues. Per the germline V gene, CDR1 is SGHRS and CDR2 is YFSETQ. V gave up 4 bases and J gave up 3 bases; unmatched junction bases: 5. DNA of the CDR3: TGCGCCAGCAGCCCGTTGACTAGCGGGACAGATACGCAGTATTTT. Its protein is CASSPLTSGTDTQYF.

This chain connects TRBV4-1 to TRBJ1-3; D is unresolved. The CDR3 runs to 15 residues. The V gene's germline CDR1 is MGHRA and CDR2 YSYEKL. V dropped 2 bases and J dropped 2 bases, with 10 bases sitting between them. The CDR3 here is CASSQSIHPGNTIYF. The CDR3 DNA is TGCGCCAGCAGCCAATCGATACACCCTGGAAACACCATATATTTT.

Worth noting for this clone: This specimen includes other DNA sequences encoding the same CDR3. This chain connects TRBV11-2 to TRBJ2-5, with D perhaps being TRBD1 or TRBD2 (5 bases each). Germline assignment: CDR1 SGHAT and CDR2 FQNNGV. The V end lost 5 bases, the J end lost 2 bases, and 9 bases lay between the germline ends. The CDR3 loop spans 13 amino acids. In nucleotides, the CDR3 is TGTGCCAGCAGCCGGGGACCACAAGAGACCCAGTACTTC. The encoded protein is CASSRGPQETQYF.

The CDR3 sequence is CASSQLPLVRAPYEQYF. The CDR3 DNA reads as TGCGCCAGCAGCCAACTCCCCCTGGTACGGGCCCCCTACGAGCAGTACTTC. This sequence joins TRBV4-1 and TRBJ2-7; D call uncertain. Germline lookup yields CDR1 MGHRA and CDR2 YSYEKL. The CDR3 is made up of 17 amino acids. V was pared by 2 bases and J by 2 bases, with 19 bases between.

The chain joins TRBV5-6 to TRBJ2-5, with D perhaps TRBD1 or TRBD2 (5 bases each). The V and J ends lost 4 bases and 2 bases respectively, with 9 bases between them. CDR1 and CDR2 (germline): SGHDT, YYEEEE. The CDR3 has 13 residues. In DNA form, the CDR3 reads TGTGCCAGCAGCATGGGGGTTCAAGAGACCCAGTACTTC. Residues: CASSMGVQETQYF.

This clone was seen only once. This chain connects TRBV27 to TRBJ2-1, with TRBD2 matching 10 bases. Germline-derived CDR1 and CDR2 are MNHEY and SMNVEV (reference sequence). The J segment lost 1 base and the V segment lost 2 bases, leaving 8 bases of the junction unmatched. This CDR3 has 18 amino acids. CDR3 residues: CASSLRWLAGVSYNEQFF. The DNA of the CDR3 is TGTGCCAGCAGTTTACGTTGGCTAGCGGGAGTGTCCTACAATGAGCAGTTCTTC.

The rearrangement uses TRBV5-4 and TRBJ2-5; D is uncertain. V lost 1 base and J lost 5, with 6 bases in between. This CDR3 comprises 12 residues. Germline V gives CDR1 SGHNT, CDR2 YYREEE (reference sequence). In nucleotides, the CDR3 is TGTGCCAGCAGCTTGTTGATGGAGACCCAGTACTTC. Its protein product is CASSLLMETQYF.

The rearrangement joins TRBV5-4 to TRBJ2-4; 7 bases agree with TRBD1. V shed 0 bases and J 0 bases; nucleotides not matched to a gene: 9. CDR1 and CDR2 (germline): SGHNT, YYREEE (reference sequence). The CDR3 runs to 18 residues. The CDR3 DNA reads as TGTGCCAGCAGCTTGGGTGTTTGGGGACAGATAGCCAAAAACATTCAGTACTTC. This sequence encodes CASSLGVWGQIAKNIQYF. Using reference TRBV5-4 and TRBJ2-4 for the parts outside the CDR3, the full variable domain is ETGVTQSPTHLIKTRGQQVTLRCSSQSGHNTVSWYQQALGQGPQFIFQYYREEENGRGNFPPRFSGLQFPNYSSELNVNALELDDSALYLCASSLGVWGQIAKNIQYFGAGTRLSVL.

The CDR3 region has the DNA TGTGCCAGCAGCGTAGGATCTAGCGGGAGGCAGAGCACAGATACGCAGTATTTT. Residues: CASSVGSSGRQSTDTQYF. The chain is built from TRBV9 and TRBJ2-3; 11 bases align to TRBD2. CDR3 size: 18 residues. J gave up 0 bases and V 0 bases, and 6 bases lay outside the gene matches. Per germline, CDR1 SGDLS and CDR2 YYNGEE. Full variable domain (rest looked up from reference TRBV9 and TRBJ2-3): DSGVTQTPKHLITATGQRVTLRCSPRSGDLSVYWYQQSLDQGLQFLIQYYNGEERAKGNILERFSAQQFPDLHSELNLSSLELGDSALYFCASSVGSSGRQSTDTQYFGPGTRLTVL.